This T cell receptor (beta chain) came from a study of blood T cells in healthy people across ages. A second PCR of roughly 7 to 11 cycles used a sample-barcoded 5' primer and a J-beta primer mix. Each CDR3 protein gets one entry after TCRdb re-called the 5' RACE reads with MiXCR. The sample lists roughly 1.5 million distinct CDR3 sequences, approximately 43% occurring once. In its sample, this clonotype was seen many times. Germline V CDR1 and CDR2: DFQATT, SNEGSKA (reference sequence). The CDR3 spans 12 residues. V lost 2 bases and J lost 6, with 8 bases in between. The material sequenced was blood. The J gene is TRBJ2-1, the V gene TRBV20-1; no clear D gene. The TCR originated in a woman aged 18 to 35 in good health. Written as DNA, the CDR3 is TGCAGTGCTAGACCCCTAGGCAATGAGCAGTTCTTC. Its protein is CSARPLGNEQFF.